This T cell receptor beta chain comes out of a study of shared clonotypes between healthy human individuals. Whole-study results and caveats: Owing to a small donor count, the genetic and exposure-history diversity represented was limited.

Germline-derived CDR1 and CDR2 are SGHNT and YYREEE (reference sequence). CDR3 length: 14 residues. The V end was cut by 2 bases, the J end by 8 bases, with 16 bases between. Assay used: immunoSEQ multiplex PCR; TCRdb lists only in-frame clones, some missing. The data contain around 2.1 million clones, roughly 95% of them singletons. With respect to this clone: Its antigen is not identified.

A split of CD4+ cells into CD45RA+ naive and CD45RA-negative memory subsets was performed. The chain couples TRBV5-4 to TRBJ1-1; the D is unclear. Sequenced sample: naive CD4+ T cells sorted from blood. Subset indicated: CD45RA+ positively selected. The receptor's source is a man aged 18 to 35 in good health. The CDR3 region has the DNA TGTGCCAGCAGCTTTGAACACGTTCCTGGGGAAGCTTTCTTT. Protein sequence: CASSFEHVPGEAFF.